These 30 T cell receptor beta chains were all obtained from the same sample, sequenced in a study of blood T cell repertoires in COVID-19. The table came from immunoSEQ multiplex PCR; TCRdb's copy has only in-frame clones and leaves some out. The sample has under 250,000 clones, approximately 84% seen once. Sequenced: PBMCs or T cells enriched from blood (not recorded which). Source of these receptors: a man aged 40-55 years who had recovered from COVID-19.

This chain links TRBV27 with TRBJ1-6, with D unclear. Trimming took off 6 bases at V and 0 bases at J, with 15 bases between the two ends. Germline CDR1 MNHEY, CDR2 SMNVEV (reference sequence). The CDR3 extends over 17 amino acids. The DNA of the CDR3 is TGTGCCAGCAGCAAGGAGGGCGGGAGCTCCTATAATTCACCCCTCCACTTT. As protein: CASSKEGGSSYNSPLHF.

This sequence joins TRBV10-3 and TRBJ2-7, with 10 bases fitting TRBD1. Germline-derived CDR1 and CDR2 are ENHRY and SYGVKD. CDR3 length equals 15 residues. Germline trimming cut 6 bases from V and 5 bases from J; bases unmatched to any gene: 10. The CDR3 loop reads CAISRDRGTVDEQYF. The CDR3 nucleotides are TGTGCCATCAGCCGGGACAGGGGCACTGTGGACGAGCAGTACTTC.

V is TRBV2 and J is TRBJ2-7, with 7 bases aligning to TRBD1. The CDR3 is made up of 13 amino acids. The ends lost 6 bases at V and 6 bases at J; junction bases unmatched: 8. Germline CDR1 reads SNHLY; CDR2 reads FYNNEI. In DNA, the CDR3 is TGTGCCAGCAGAGGGGACAGCAGGGGCGAGCAGTACTTC. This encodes CASRGDSRGEQYF. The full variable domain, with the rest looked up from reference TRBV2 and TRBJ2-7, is EPEVTQTPSHQVTQMGQEVILRCVPISNHLYFYWYRQILGQKVEFLVSFYNNEISEKSEIFDDQFSVERPDGSNFTLKIRSTKLEDSAMYFCASRGDSRGEQYFGPGTRLTVT.

The CDR3 region has the DNA TGTGCCAGCAGCCCGACCGGGGGGCTCTATGAAAAACTGTTTTTT. Its translation: CASSPTGGLYEKLFF. V usage is TRBV7-9 and J usage is TRBJ1-4, with D maybe TRBD1 (6 bases). The CDR3 extends over 15 amino acids. Germline CDR1 reads SEHNR; CDR2 reads FQNEAQ (reference sequence). Trimming shortened V by 5 bases and J by 6 bases, and 16 bases separated the two germline ends.

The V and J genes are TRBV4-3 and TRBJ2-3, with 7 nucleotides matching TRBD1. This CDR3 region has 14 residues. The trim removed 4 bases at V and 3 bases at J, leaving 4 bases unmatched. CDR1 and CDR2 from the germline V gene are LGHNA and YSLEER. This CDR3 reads CASSPQGQTDTQYF. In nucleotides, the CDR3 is TGCGCCAGCAGCCCCCAGGGACAGACAGATACGCAGTATTTT.

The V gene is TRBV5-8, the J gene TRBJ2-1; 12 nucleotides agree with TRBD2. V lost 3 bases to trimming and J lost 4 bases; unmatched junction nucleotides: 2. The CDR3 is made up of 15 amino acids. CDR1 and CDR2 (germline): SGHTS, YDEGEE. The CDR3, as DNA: TGTGCCAGCAGCTGGACTAGCGGGGTTTACAATGAGCAGTTCTTC. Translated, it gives CASSWTSGVYNEQFF.

The CDR3 here is CASSLEDRGHAFF. Here the CDR3 DNA reads TGTGCCAGCAGCTTAGAAGACAGGGGGCATGCTTTCTTT. V and J are TRBV7-9 and TRBJ1-1; 10 bases are a match to TRBD1. Germline V gene sequence: CDR1 SEHNR, CDR2 FQNEAQ (reference sequence). The CDR3 totals 13 residues. Unmatched junction bases numbered 4, after V lost 1 base and J lost 11 bases.

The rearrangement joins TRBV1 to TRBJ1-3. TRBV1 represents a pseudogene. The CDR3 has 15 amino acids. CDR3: CTSSQEGEVGNTIYF. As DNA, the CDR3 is TGCACCAGCAGCCAAGAAGGGGAGGTCGGAAACACCATATATTTT.

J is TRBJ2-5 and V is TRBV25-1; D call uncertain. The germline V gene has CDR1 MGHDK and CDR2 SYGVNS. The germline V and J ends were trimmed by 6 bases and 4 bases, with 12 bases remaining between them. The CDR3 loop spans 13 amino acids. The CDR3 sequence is CASRPSGRETQYF. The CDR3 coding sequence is TGTGCCAGCAGACCCAGTGGGCGAGAGACCCAGTACTTC.

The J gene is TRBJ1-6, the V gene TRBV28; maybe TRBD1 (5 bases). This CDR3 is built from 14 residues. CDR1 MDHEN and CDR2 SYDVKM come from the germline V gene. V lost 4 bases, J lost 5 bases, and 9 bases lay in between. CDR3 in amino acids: CASSWGGNNSPLHF. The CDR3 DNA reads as TGTGCCAGCAGTTGGGGGGGGAATAATTCACCCCTCCACTTT.

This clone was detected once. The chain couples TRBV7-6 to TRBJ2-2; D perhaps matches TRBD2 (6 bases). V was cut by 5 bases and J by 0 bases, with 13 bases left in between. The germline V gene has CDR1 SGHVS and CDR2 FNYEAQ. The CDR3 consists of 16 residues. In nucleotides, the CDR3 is TGTGCCAGCAGCCCCCTGGAGGGGTCGAACACCGGGGAGCTGTTTTTT. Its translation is CASSPLEGSNTGELFF. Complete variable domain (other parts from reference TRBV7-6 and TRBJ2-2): GAGVSQSPRYKVTKRGQDVALRCDPISGHVSLYWYRQALGQGPEFLTYFNYEAQQDKSGLPNDRFSAERPEGSISTLTIQRTEQRDSAMYRCASSPLEGSNTGELFFGEGSRLTVL.

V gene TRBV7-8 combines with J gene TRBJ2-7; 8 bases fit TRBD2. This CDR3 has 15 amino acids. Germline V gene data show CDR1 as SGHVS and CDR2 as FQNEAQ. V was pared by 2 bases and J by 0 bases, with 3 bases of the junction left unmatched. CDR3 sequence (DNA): TGTGCCAGCAGCTTAATGAGCGGGAGCTCCTACGAGCAGTACTTC. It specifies CASSLMSGSSYEQYF.

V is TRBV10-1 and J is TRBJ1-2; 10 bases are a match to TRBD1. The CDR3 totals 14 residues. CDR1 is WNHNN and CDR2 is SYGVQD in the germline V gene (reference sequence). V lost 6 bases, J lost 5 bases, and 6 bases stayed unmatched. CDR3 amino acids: CASRLGQGVYGYTF. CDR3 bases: TGCGCCAGCAGGCTCGGACAGGGGGTTTATGGCTACACCTTC.

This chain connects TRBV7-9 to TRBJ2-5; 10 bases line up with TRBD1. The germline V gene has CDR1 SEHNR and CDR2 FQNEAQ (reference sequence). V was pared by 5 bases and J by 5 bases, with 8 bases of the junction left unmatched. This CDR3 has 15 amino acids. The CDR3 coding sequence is TGTGCCAGCAGCACTAGACAGGGGGCGCGTGAGACCCAGTACTTC. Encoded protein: CASSTRQGARETQYF.

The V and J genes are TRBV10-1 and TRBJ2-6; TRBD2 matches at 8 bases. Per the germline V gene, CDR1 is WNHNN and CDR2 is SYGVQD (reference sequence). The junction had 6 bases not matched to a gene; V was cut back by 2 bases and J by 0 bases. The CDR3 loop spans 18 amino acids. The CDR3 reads CASSERGGSISGANVLTF. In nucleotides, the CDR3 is TGCGCCAGCAGTGAGCGGGGGGGCAGCATCTCTGGGGCCAACGTCCTGACTTTC.

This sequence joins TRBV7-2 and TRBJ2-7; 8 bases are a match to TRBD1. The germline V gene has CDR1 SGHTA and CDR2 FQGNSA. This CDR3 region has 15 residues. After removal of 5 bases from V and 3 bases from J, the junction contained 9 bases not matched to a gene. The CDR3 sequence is CASSIQTGEDYEQYF. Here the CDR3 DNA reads TGTGCCAGCAGCATCCAGACAGGGGAGGACTACGAGCAGTACTTC.

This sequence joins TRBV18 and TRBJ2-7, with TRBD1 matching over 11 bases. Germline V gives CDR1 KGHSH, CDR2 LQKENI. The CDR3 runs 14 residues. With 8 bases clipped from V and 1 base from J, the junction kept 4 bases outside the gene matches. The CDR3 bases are TGTGCCAGCACAGGACAGGGGGCTTCCTACGAGCAGTACTTC. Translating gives CASTGQGASYEQYF.

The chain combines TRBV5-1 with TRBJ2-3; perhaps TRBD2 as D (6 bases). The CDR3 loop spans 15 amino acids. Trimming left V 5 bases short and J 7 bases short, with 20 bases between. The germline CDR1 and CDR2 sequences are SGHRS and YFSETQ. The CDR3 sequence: CASRFGVGGIYTQYF. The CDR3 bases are TGCGCCAGCAGATTCGGAGTCGGCGGGATTTATACGCAGTATTTT.

The CDR3 DNA reads as TGTGCCAGTGCATCCCTCGGGGGCAATCAGCCCCAGCATTTT. Translated: CASASLGGNQPQHF. The chain recombines TRBV19 with TRBJ1-5; D uncertain. The germline CDR1 and CDR2 sequences are LNHDA and SQIVND (reference sequence). The CDR3 has 14 amino acids. V lost 8 bases, J lost 2 bases, and 13 bases lay in between.

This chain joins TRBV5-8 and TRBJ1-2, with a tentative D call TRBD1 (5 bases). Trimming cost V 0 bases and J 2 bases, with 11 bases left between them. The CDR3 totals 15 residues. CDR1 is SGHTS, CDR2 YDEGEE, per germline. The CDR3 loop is CASSLEARTNYGYTF. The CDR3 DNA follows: TGTGCCAGCAGCTTGGAGGCCAGGACAAACTATGGCTACACCTTC. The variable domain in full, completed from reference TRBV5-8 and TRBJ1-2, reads EAGVTQSPTHLIKTRGQQATLRCSPISGHTSVYWYQQALGLGLQFLLWYDEGEERNRGNFPPRFSGRQFPNYSSELNVNALELEDSALYLCASSLEARTNYGYTFGSGTRLTVV.

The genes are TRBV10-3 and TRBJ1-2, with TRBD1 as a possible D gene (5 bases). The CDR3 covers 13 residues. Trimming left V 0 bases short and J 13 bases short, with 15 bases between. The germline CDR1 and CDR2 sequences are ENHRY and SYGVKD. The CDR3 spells CAISESQNLDTTF. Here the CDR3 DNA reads TGTGCCATCAGTGAGTCCCAAAATTTGGACACCACCTTC.

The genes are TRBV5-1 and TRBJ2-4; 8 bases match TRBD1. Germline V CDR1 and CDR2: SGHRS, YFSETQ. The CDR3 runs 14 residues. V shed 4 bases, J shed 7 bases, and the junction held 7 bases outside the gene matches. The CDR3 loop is CASSPGGAGNIQYF. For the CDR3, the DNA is TGCGCCAGCAGCCCAGGGGGCGCGGGGAACATTCAGTACTTC.

The CDR3 is CASARDRPYEQYF. CDR3 nucleotides: TGCGCCAGCGCCCGGGACAGGCCCTACGAGCAGTACTTC. V and J are TRBV5-1 and TRBJ2-7; 8 bases are a match to TRBD1. Per the germline V gene, CDR1 is SGHRS and CDR2 is YFSETQ. The junction had 5 bases not matched to a gene; V was cut back by 7 bases and J by 2 bases. CDR3 size: 13 residues.

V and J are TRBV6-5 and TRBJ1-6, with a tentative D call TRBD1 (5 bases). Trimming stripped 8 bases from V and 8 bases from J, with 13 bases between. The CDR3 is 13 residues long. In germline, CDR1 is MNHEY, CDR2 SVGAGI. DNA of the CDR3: TGTGCCAGCCCCCGGGGGTTTTATTCACCCCTCCACTTT. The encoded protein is CASPRGFYSPLHF.

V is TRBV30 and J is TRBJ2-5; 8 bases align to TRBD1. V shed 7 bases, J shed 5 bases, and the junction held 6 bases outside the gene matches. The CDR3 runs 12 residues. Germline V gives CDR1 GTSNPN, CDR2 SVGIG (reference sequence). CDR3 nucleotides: TGTGCCTCGGGGACAGGCAGCGAGACCCAGTACTTC. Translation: CASGTGSETQYF.

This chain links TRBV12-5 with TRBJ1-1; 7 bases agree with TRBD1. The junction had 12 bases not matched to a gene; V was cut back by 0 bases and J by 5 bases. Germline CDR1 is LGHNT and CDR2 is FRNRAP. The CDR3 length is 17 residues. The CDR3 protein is CASGLVLGRLQGTEAFF. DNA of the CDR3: TGTGCTAGTGGTTTGGTACTGGGACGTCTACAGGGGACTGAAGCTTTCTTT. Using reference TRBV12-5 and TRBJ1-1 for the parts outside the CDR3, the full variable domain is DARVTQTPRHKVTEMGQEVTMRCQPILGHNTVFWYRQTMMQGLELLAYFRNRAPLDDSGMPKDRFSAEMPDATLATLKIQPSEPRDSAVYFCASGLVLGRLQGTEAFFGQGTRLTVV.

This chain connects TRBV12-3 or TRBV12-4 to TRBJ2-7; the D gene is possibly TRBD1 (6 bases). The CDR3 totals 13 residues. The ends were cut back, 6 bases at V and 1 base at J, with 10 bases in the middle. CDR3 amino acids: CASRGQPSYEQYF. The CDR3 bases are TGTGCCAGCAGAGGACAGCCATCCTACGAGCAGTACTTC.

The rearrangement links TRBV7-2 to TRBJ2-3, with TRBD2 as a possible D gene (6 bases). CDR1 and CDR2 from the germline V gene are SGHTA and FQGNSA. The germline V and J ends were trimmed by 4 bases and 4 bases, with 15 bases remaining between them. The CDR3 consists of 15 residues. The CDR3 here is CASSSPGLSPDTQYF. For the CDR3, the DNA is TGTGCCAGCAGCTCCCCGGGACTTAGTCCAGATACGCAGTATTTT.

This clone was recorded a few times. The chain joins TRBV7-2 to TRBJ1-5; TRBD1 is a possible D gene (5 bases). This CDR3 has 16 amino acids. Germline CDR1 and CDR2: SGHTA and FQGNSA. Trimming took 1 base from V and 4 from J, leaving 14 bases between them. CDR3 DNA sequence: TGTGCCAGCAGCTTAGTCGGCCAGGGAGGGAATCAGCCCCAGCATTTT. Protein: CASSLVGQGGNQPQHF.

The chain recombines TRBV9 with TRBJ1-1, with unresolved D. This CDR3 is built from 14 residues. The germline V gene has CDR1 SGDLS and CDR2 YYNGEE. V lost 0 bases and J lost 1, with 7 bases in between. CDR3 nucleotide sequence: TGTGCCAGCAGCGTAGCTGGCCAGAACACTGAAGCTTTCTTT. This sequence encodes CASSVAGQNTEAFF.